The 13 T cell receptor beta chains listed next were all sequenced from one sample in a study of T cell repertoires in cytomegalovirus infection. Each CDR3 protein gets one entry after TCRdb re-called the reads with MiXCR. The table lists 180,000 or so distinct CDR3 sequences, approximately 18% of them singletons. Sequenced material: CD8+ T cells from PBMCs. The origin of the receptors is a human donor in good health (CMV status not recorded). Some clones in this sample may be carry-over from other donors' samples.

The V gene is TRBV6-8, the J gene TRBJ2-1, with D uncertain. The V and J ends lost 7 bases and 2 bases respectively, with 6 bases between them. Germline V CDR1 and CDR2: MNHGY, SAAAGT. CDR3 length: 12 amino acids. The CDR3 reads CASNSPYNEQFF. The CDR3 DNA follows: TGTGCCAGCAATTCCCCCTACAATGAGCAGTTCTTC.

The gene calls are TRBV5-6 and TRBJ2-2, with TRBD2 matching 8 bases. The CDR3 has 16 residues. Germline CDR1 is SGHDT and CDR2 is YYEEEE. V shed 0 bases, J shed 6 bases, and the junction held 7 bases outside the gene matches. CDR3 DNA: TGTGCCAGCAGCTTGGTTTCAGCGGGGGATCCCGGGGAGCTGTTTTTT. This sequence encodes CASSLVSAGDPGELFF.

The CDR3 nucleotides read TGCAGTGCTAGGGGAACAGACGCTAGCAATCAGCCCCAGCATTTT. It encodes CSARGTDASNQPQHF. The chain has TRBV20-1 and TRBJ1-5; no definite D call. Germline CDR1 reads DFQATT; CDR2 reads SNEGSKA (reference sequence). Trimming pared 3 bases from V and 0 bases from J, leaving 12 bases between. The CDR3 runs to 15 residues.

V is TRBV30 and J is TRBJ2-1; perhaps D is TRBD1 or TRBD2 (5 bases each). This CDR3 region has 12 residues. Germline V CDR1 and CDR2: GTSNPN, SVGIG (reference sequence). V was pared by 3 bases and J by 15 bases, with 18 bases between. CDR3 coding DNA: TGTGCCTGGAGCCCCGCAGGGATAGAGGGGTTCTTC. This codes for CAWSPAGIEGFF.

The gene calls are TRBV4-1 and TRBJ2-1; a possible D gene is TRBD1 (5 bases). The CDR3 is 13 amino acids. V was clipped by 4 bases and J by 8 bases, with 12 bases between them. Germline lookup yields CDR1 MGHRA and CDR2 YSYEKL. The CDR3 loop reads CASSLVQVDEQFF. For the CDR3, the DNA is TGCGCCAGCAGCCTGGTACAGGTGGATGAGCAGTTCTTC.

V and J are TRBV7-2 and TRBJ2-7; weak D call: TRBD2 (6 bases). V was pared by 1 base and J by 3 bases, with 13 bases between. CDR1 SGHTA and CDR2 FQGNSA come from the germline V gene. The CDR3 is made up of 15 amino acids. The CDR3 loop is CASSLGSGGVYEQYF. The CDR3 DNA is TGTGCCAGCAGCTTAGGGAGCGGAGGGGTCTACGAGCAGTACTTC.

This clonotype was seen only a few times. V and J are TRBV14 and TRBJ2-1; D is ambiguous. Germline CDR1 is SGHDN and CDR2 is FVKESK. The ends were cut back, 1 base at V and 7 bases at J, with 5 bases in the middle. The CDR3 has 12 residues. In DNA, the CDR3 is TGTGCCAGCAGCCAAGTGGGAAATGAGCAGTTCTTC. Translated, it gives CASSQVGNEQFF.

The chain has TRBV6-2 or TRBV6-3 and TRBJ2-5, with D possibly TRBD1 on 5 matching bases. Germline loops: CDR1 MNHEY, CDR2 SVGEGT. Trimming stripped 1 base from V and 5 bases from J, with 11 bases between. The CDR3 loop spans 14 amino acids. The CDR3 sequence: CASSYYQGPETQYF. CDR3 nucleotides: TGTGCCAGCAGTTACTACCAGGGTCCGGAGACCCAGTACTTC.

V usage is TRBV28 and J usage is TRBJ1-4, with 7 bases lining up with TRBD1. There are 16 residues in the CDR3. In germline, CDR1 is MDHEN, CDR2 SYDVKM. Losses at the gene ends were 3 bases for V and 7 bases for J; bases not matched to a gene: 11. The CDR3 sequence is CASSLIAAWTGEKLFF. CDR3 sequence (DNA): TGTGCCAGCAGTTTGATTGCAGCGTGGACAGGTGAAAAACTGTTTTTT.

The chain carries TRBV12-3 or TRBV12-4 and TRBJ2-1, with D hard to call. The CDR3 covers 13 residues. V was shortened by 7 bases and J by 4 bases, with 11 bases between the two germline ends. For the CDR3, the DNA is TGTGCCAGCACGGAAAATAGGTACAATGAGCAGTTCTTC. It yields the protein CASTENRYNEQFF.

This clonotype was counted a single time. The rearrangement links TRBV10-3 to TRBJ2-1; TRBD2 might be the D (5 bases). The CDR3 length is 13 residues. V was clipped by 4 bases and J by 8 bases, with 12 bases between them. The germline gives CDR1 ENHRY, CDR2 SYGVKD. CDR3 sequence (DNA): TGTGCCATCAGTGGGAAGGAGGCGGATGAGCAGTTCTTC. This gives the protein CAISGKEADEQFF.

The rearrangement joins TRBV6-5 to TRBJ2-2, with D possibly TRBD2 on 6 matching bases. This CDR3 comprises 13 residues. Trimming left V 7 bases short and J 5 bases short, with 11 bases between. CDR1 is MNHEY and CDR2 is SVGAGI in the germline V gene. The CDR3 spells CASTPGVTGELFF. The CDR3 DNA is TGTGCCAGCACCCCGGGGGTAACCGGGGAGCTGTTTTTT.

This clonotype has ten or more counts. The chain has TRBV12-3 or TRBV12-4 and TRBJ1-2; 7 positions match TRBD1. The junction had 14 bases not matched to a gene; V was cut back by 2 bases and J by 14 bases. CDR3 length: 14 amino acids. The CDR3, as DNA: TGTGCCAGCAGTTTACATTACGACAGGGACGGAGCGACCTTC. Its translation: CASSLHYDRDGATF.